This T cell receptor beta chain was sequenced during a study of cytomegalovirus exposure and HLA in healthy donors. Study-wide points: In vitro checks showed that a few CMV-associated chains really do target CMV antigens. In terms of immune exposure information, only CMV serostatus was available. Cytomegalovirus status, reportedly, was diagnosed with high specificity and sensitivity by the classifier.

V shed 2 bases and J 1 base; nucleotides not matched to a gene: 6. The CDR3 covers 17 residues. Germline V gene data show CDR1 as SGHTA and CDR2 as FQGNSA. As regards this clone: Its antigen remains unknown.

At collection, donors were nominally healthy, but unrecorded immune exposures were probable. PCR involved 60 Vbeta and 13 Jbeta primers. Clones were sequenced by immunoSEQ multiplex PCR, and TCRdb holds only the in-frame ones, with some missing. The data show about 160,000 clones, with approximately 85% seen just once and about 10% held by the top ten. The sample comprised PBMCs. The genes are TRBV7-2 and TRBJ1-2; 11 nucleotides line up with TRBD1. This receptor was taken from a man aged 50 to 59 in good health and CMV-seropositive. As DNA, the CDR3 is TGTGCCAGCAGCTTACCGGGACAGGGGGGCAGTAACTATGGCTACACCTTC. Protein product: CASSLPGQGGSNYGYTF.